The rows below give T cell receptor beta chains drawn from one sample of a study of vaccination and CD4 T cells after COVID-19. Using its own MiXCR run on the PCR reads, TCRdb lists one record per CDR3 protein. The sample yields thousands of distinct CDR3 sequences, roughly 62% seen once. Which antigens these TCRs recognize remains unknown. Specimen: CD4+ T cells from blood, cultured in vitro. The receptors come from a human donor who had recovered from COVID-19. The CDR3 runs from the conserved cysteine through the conserved F or W. D genes are given only for firm matches. Only some rows state a clone size, as once, few, many or a class for expanded clones.

clone size | D gene | CDR3 length | J gene | V gene | CDR3 protein | CDR3 DNA
once | . | 16 | TRBJ2-1 | TRBV19 | CASSKTDWSSYNEQFF | TGTGCCAGTAGTAAAACGGACTGGAGCTCCTACAATGAGCAGTTCTTC
. | . | 15 | TRBJ1-4 | TRBV12-3/TRBV12-4 | CASSPGRAGGEKLFF | TGTGCCAGCAGTCCGGGCCGGGCGGGAGGTGAAAAACTGTTTTTT
. | . | 15 | TRBJ1-6 | TRBV19 | CASSMLGTQNSPLHF | TGTGCCAGTAGTATGCTCGGGACTCAAAATTCACCCCTCCACTTT
. | TRBD2 | 17 | TRBJ2-1 | TRBV20-1 | CSANPGLAGASYNEQFF | TGCAGTGCAAACCCGGGACTAGCGGGAGCATCCTACAATGAGCAGTTCTTC
. | TRBD2 | 19 | TRBJ2-3 | TRBV20-1 | CSARGYLAGDTSRTDTQYF | TGCAGTGCTAGAGGTTATCTAGCGGGAGACACCTCGCGCACAGATACGCAGTATTTT
. | . | 11 | TRBJ1-4 | TRBV19 | CASSMDEKLFF | TGTGCCAGTAGTATGGATGAAAAACTGTTTTTT
few | TRBD1 | 15 | TRBJ2-7 | TRBV20-1 | CSVPGGTGDASEQYF | TGCAGTGTCCCCGGGGGGACAGGGGATGCCAGCGAGCAGTACTTC
few | TRBD1 | 17 | TRBJ2-6 | TRBV6-2/TRBV6-3 | CASSSRQGRSGANVLTF | TGTGCCAGCAGCTCCAGACAGGGTAGGTCTGGGGCCAACGTCCTGACTTTC
once | . | 13 | TRBJ2-3 | TRBV24-1 | CATSDLFTDTQYF | TGTGCCACCAGTGACTTGTTCACAGATACGCAGTATTTT
. | . | 13 | TRBJ1-2 | TRBV5-4 | CASSPSGNYGYTF | TGTGCCAGCAGCCCCTCTGGGAACTATGGCTACACCTTC
. | TRBD1 | 21 | TRBJ1-5 | TRBV28 | CASRRETAGTGYSYRNQPQHF | TGTGCCAGCAGAAGAGAAACAGCCGGGACAGGGTATTCGTATCGCAATCAGCCCCAGCATTTT
. | TRBD2 | 16 | TRBJ2-1 | TRBV20-1 | CSARGLAGRSYNEQFF | TGCAGTGCTAGGGGACTAGCGGGAAGGTCCTACAATGAGCAGTTCTTC
. | TRBD2 | 19 | TRBJ2-6 | TRBV7-9 | CASSQQKSGRADGANVLTF | TGTGCCAGCAGCCAGCAGAAGAGCGGGAGGGCCGATGGGGCCAACGTCCTGACTTTC
. | TRBD2 | 14 | TRBJ2-3 | TRBV27 | CASRSGGSGDTQYF | TGTGCCAGCAGATCCGGGGGGTCTGGAGATACGCAGTATTTT
. | . | 11 | TRBJ2-7 | TRBV20-1 | CSARELEEQYF | TGCAGTGCTAGAGAGCTAGAAGAGCAGTACTTC
. | . | 15 | TRBJ2-1 | TRBV12-3/TRBV12-4 | CASTVWETPNNEQFF | TGTGCCAGCACGGTATGGGAGACTCCGAACAATGAGCAGTTCTTC
. | TRBD2 | 14 | TRBJ2-3 | TRBV11-2 | CASSLSSGRDTQYF | TGTGCCAGCAGCTTATCCAGCGGGAGGGATACGCAGTATTTT
. | TRBD2 | 17 | TRBJ2-3 | TRBV5-4 | CASSIRLAGFTTDTQYF | TGTGCCAGCAGCATCAGACTAGCGGGGTTTACCACAGATACGCAGTATTTT
few | . | 14 | TRBJ2-2 | TRBV20-1 | CSARRSSGTGELFF | TGCAGTGCTAGACGCTCATCAGGAACCGGGGAGCTGTTTTTT
. | . | 14 | TRBJ2-2 | TRBV7-9 | CASSFVGNTGELFF | TGTGCCAGCAGCTTTGTAGGGAACACCGGGGAGCTGTTTTTT
. | . | 16 | TRBJ2-2 | TRBV19 | CASSEPPGLSTGELFF | TGTGCCAGTAGCGAGCCGCCGGGACTCAGCACCGGGGAGCTGTTTTTT
. | TRBD1 | 20 | TRBJ2-3 | TRBV24-1 | CATSATTGAKASGGTDTQYF | TGCGCCACCAGTGCAACGACAGGGGCTAAAGCCTCGGGGGGCACAGATACGCAGTATTTT
. | . | 12 | TRBJ2-7 | TRBV7-9 | CASSFGQGQQYF | .
. | . | 15 | TRBJ2-1 | TRBV5-4 | CASSLGGILATEQFF | TGTGCCAGCAGCTTGGGTGGCATTCTCGCCACAGAGCAGTTCTTC
few | . | 11 | TRBJ1-2 | TRBV20-1 | CSADGLNLYTF | TGCAGTGCGGACGGCCTCAATTTATACACCTTC
. | . | 15 | TRBJ1-5 | TRBV7-8 | CASSLEAADRQPQHF | TGTGCCAGCAGCTTAGAGGCGGCTGACCGTCAGCCCCAGCATTTT
. | . | 12 | TRBJ2-1 | TRBV9 | CASRPRVNEQFF | TGTGCCAGCAGGCCCAGGGTCAATGAGCAGTTCTTC
once | TRBD2 | 16 | TRBJ2-3 | TRBV20-1 | CSARRQAGGSTDTQYF | TGCAGTGCTAGAAGACAAGCGGGAGGCAGCACAGATACGCAGTATTTT
few | TRBD1 | 13 | TRBJ2-7 | TRBV6-1 | CASSKGTGGVQYF | TGTGCCAGCAGTAAGGGGACAGGGGGGGTGCAGTACTTC
once | . | 13 | TRBJ1-5 | TRBV6-2/TRBV6-3 | CASSYLGNQPQHF | TGTGCCAGCAGTTACTTGGGGAATCAGCCCCAGCATTTT
. | TRBD2 | 15 | TRBJ2-1 | TRBV7-9 | CASSSLSGRALEQFF | TGTGCCAGCAGCTCCTTATCCGGGAGGGCCCTTGAGCAGTTCTTC
. | . | 14 | TRBJ2-7 | TRBV19 | CASSRLAQSREQYF | TGTGCCAGTAGTAGGCTAGCGCAGTCACGCGAGCAGTACTTC
. | . | 12 | TRBJ1-1 | TRBV19 | CASRSSNTEAFF | TGTGCCAGTAGGTCGTCGAACACTGAAGCTTTCTTT
once | . | 11 | TRBJ1-2 | TRBV7-2 | CASSLGDGYTF | TGTGCCAGCAGCTTGGGGGATGGCTACACCTTC
. | TRBD2 | 16 | TRBJ2-1 | TRBV20-1 | CSAREGLAGADNEQFF | TGCAGTGCTAGAGAAGGGCTAGCGGGAGCGGACAATGAGCAGTTCTTC
. | . | 14 | TRBJ2-3 | TRBV6-2/TRBV6-3 | CASSYVQVTDTQYF | TGTGCCAGCAGTTACGTACAGGTCACAGATACGCAGTATTTT
once | . | 15 | TRBJ2-3 | TRBV28 | CASSLRGDLSDTQYF | TGTGCCAGCAGTTTACGAGGGGATCTGTCAGATACGCAGTATTTT
. | . | 12 | TRBJ2-3 | TRBV7-2 | CASSLTPDTQYF | TGTGCCAGCAGCTTGACCCCAGATACGCAGTATTTT
few | . | 18 | TRBJ2-6 | TRBV7-3 | CASSLRIPQSSGANVLTF | TGTGCCAGCAGCTTGAGGATACCCCAATCAAGTGGGGCCAACGTCCTGACTTTC
. | TRBD1 | 18 | TRBJ1-2 | TRBV7-2 | CASSLGPGQGIKNYGYTF | TGTGCCAGCAGCTTAGGTCCGGGACAGGGGATCAAGAACTATGGCTACACCTTC
. | . | 16 | TRBJ2-7 | TRBV15 | CATSREGGDSSYEQYF | TGTGCCACCAGCAGAGAGGGGGGGGACAGCTCCTACGAGCAGTACTTC
. | . | 19 | TRBJ2-3 | TRBV15 | CATPGPPHNRTSCTDTQYF | TGTGCCACCCCCGGCCCCCCCCACAACCGGACCAGCTGCACAGATACGCAGTATTTT
. | TRBD2 | 15 | TRBJ2-5 | TRBV6-1 | CASSELAGGQETQYF | TGTGCCAGCAGTGAACTAGCGGGAGGGCAAGAGACCCAGTACTTC
. | TRBD1 | 19 | TRBJ1-6 | TRBV27 | CASSLYGAGQGLHNSPLHF | TGTGCCAGCAGTTTATACGGAGCGGGACAGGGACTTCATAATTCACCCCTCCACTTT
few | TRBD1 | 17 | TRBJ1-1 | TRBV19 | CASCSTGTGGIYAEAFF | TGTGCCAGTTGTTCTACCGGGACAGGGGGCATATATGCTGAAGCTTTCTTT
once | . | 14 | TRBJ1-5 | TRBV20-1 | CSGKSSGVWQPQHF | TGCAGTGGCAAGTCATCAGGGGTGTGGCAGCCCCAGCATTTT
. | TRBD2 | 15 | TRBJ2-1 | TRBV11-1 | CASSFSGSSYNEQFF | TGTGCCAGCAGCTTTAGCGGGAGCTCCTACAATGAGCAGTTCTTC
once | TRBD1 | 16 | TRBJ2-7 | TRBV11-2 | CASSSINRGHTYEQYF | TGTGCCAGCAGCTCTATCAACAGGGGGCACACCTACGAGCAGTACTTC
few | . | 13 | TRBJ2-7 | TRBV12-3/TRBV12-4 | CASTAGGVYEQYF | TGTGCCAGCACCGCAGGTGGGGTCTACGAGCAGTACTTC
. | . | 15 | TRBJ2-4 | TRBV11-1 | CASSLGPLAKNIQYF | TGTGCCAGCAGCTTAGGGCCTCTAGCCAAAAACATTCAGTACTTC
. | . | 13 | TRBJ2-5 | TRBV7-8 | CASSLGGLETQYF | TGTGCCAGCAGCTTAGGAGGACTCGAGACCCAGTACTTC
few | . | 11 | TRBJ2-1 | TRBV20-1 | CSGAGNNEQFF | TGCAGTGGAGCAGGGAACAATGAGCAGTTCTTC
. | TRBD2 | 14 | TRBJ2-3 | TRBV7-8 | CASSLAPGLAEKYF | TGTGCCAGCAGCTTAGCCCCAGGACTAGCGGAGAAATATTTT
. | . | 17 | TRBJ2-2 | TRBV6-2/TRBV6-3 | CASSYEPYIVGTGELFF | TGTGCCAGCAGTTACGAACCCTACATCGTAGGGACCGGGGAGCTGTTTTTT
. | . | 13 | TRBJ1-2 | TRBV7-9 | CASSLDGNYGYTF | TGTGCCAGCAGCTTAGACGGGAACTATGGCTACACCTTC
once | TRBD1 | 16 | TRBJ2-6 | TRBV15 | CATSRDRGSGANVLTF | TGTGCCACCAGCAGAGACAGGGGGTCTGGGGCCAACGTCCTGACTTTC
. | . | 10 | TRBJ1-1 | TRBV28 | CASGWNEAFF | TGTGCCAGCGGTTGGAATGAAGCTTTCTTT
. | . | 13 | TRBJ1-5 | TRBV10-3 | CAISVEFDQPQHF | TGTGCCATCAGTGTAGAGTTTGATCAGCCCCAGCATTTT
. | . | 12 | TRBJ1-5 | TRBV20-1 | CSAGRADQPQHF | TGCAGTGCCGGTCGGGCGGATCAGCCCCAGCATTTT